One and the same sample provided the 2 T cell receptor beta chains below, sequenced in a study of blood T cell repertoires in COVID-19. Sequencing was performed with immunoSEQ multiplex PCR; in TCRdb, only in-frame clones are kept and a portion is missing. Among 250,000 to 350,000 clones, roughly 87% were seen once, and the ten largest hold over 2%. Sequencing was performed on peripheral blood. The receptors shown here come from a woman aged 50 to 65 who had recovered from COVID-19.

The chain employs TRBV9 and TRBJ1-1; a weak D match, TRBD1 (6 bases). V shed 0 bases and J shed 4 bases, with 13 bases lying between them. The CDR3 totals 15 residues. Germline loops: CDR1 SGDLS, CDR2 YYNGEE. This CDR3 is CASSVVEGVGTEAFF. CDR3 bases: TGTGCCAGCAGCGTAGTAGAGGGGGTGGGCACTGAAGCTTTCTTT.

This clone is a singleton in its sample. The chain recombines TRBV6-6 with TRBJ1-3, with 7 bases that match TRBD1. The J segment lost 2 bases and the V segment lost 7 bases, leaving 8 bases of the junction unmatched. This CDR3 spans 15 amino acids. Germline loops: CDR1 MNHNY, CDR2 SVGAGI (reference sequence). CDR3 nucleotides: TGTGCCAGCAATGACAGGGCATACCCTGGAAACACCATATATTTT. Amino acids: CASNDRAYPGNTIYF.